The 26 T cell receptor beta chains listed next were all sequenced from one sample in a study of cytomegalovirus exposure and HLA in healthy donors. PCR was performed using 60 Vbeta and 13 Jbeta primers. TCRdb's copy holds only in-frame clones and misses some; the assay was immunoSEQ multiplex PCR. Of 100,000 to 150,000 clones in the sample, around three quarters were seen once. Sequencing was done on a sample of PBMCs. These TCRs come from a woman in her thirties or forties in good health and CMV-seronegative.

The chain carries TRBV11-2 and TRBJ2-2; no clear D gene. The V end lost 0 bases, the J end lost 7 bases, and 6 bases lay between the germline ends. Germline CDR1 SGHAT, CDR2 FQNNGV. The CDR3 is 13 residues long. Written as DNA, the CDR3 is TGTGCCAGCAGCTTAGAGAGTGGCGGGGAGCTGTTTTTT. It yields the protein CASSLESGGELFF.

The J gene is TRBJ2-1, the V gene TRBV19; 11 positions match TRBD2. CDR1 and CDR2 (germline): LNHDA, SQIVND (reference sequence). The CDR3 has 17 amino acids. Trimming cost V 11 bases and J 8 bases; bases outside gene matches: 20. Here the CDR3 reads CAPKLSGLAGVGYEQFF. CDR3 nucleotides: TGTGCCCCAAAATTATCCGGACTAGCGGGTGTGGGGTATGAGCAGTTCTTC. The variable domain in full, completed from reference TRBV19 and TRBJ2-1, reads DGGITQSPKYLFRKEGQNVTLSCEQNLNHDAMYWYRQDPGQGLRLIYYSQIVNDFQKGDIAEGYSVSREKKESFPLTVTSAQKNPTAFYLCAPKLSGLAGVGYEQFFGPGTRLTVL.

V is TRBV28 and J is TRBJ1-1, with D perhaps TRBD1 (5 bases). Germline lookup yields CDR1 MDHEN and CDR2 SYDVKM. V was cut by 3 bases and J by 5 bases, with 7 bases left in between. The CDR3 totals 12 residues. This CDR3 reads CASSFRQTEAFF. CDR3 DNA sequence: TGTGCCAGCAGTTTCCGACAGACTGAAGCTTTCTTT.

J is TRBJ2-7 and V is TRBV28, with D tentatively TRBD2 (5 bases). Trimming left V 3 bases short and J 2 bases short, with 14 bases between. The CDR3 has 15 residues. Germline assignment: CDR1 MDHEN and CDR2 SYDVKM. The CDR3 loop is CASSFLRGSAYEQYF. As DNA, the CDR3 is TGTGCCAGCAGTTTTTTGCGAGGGTCGGCCTACGAGCAGTACTTC.

CDR3 amino acids: CSVVGTSGATYNEQFF. CDR3 DNA sequence: TGCAGCGTTGTCGGGACTAGCGGGGCCACCTACAATGAGCAGTTCTTC. J is TRBJ2-1 and V is TRBV29-1; TRBD2 agrees at 13 bases. The CDR3 contains 16 residues. Germline V gene sequence: CDR1 SQVTM, CDR2 ANQGSEA. The J segment lost 2 bases and the V segment lost 4 bases, leaving 5 bases of the junction unmatched.

A single count supports this clone. The DNA of the CDR3 is TGTGCCAGCAGTAAACCTAGGACTAATTACGAGCAGTACTTC. Amino acid sequence: CASSKPRTNYEQYF. This sequence joins TRBV6-1 and TRBJ2-7; possible D gene TRBD2, 6 bases. The V and J ends lost 5 bases and 4 bases respectively, with 15 bases between them. Germline lookup yields CDR1 MNHNS and CDR2 SASEGT. The CDR3 is 14 residues long.

The V call is TRBV29-1, the J call TRBJ2-5; perhaps TRBD1 as D (7 bases). This CDR3 region has 14 residues. V lost 4 bases and J 1 base, leaving 13 bases between the germline ends. Germline CDR1 reads SQVTM; CDR2 reads ANQGSEA. CDR3 DNA: TGCAGCGTTGGATCTCAGGGGGGCCAAGAGACCCAGTACTTC. Its translation: CSVGSQGGQETQYF.

The chain recombines TRBV5-1 with TRBJ2-1; 11 nucleotides match TRBD2. Trimming removed 5 bases from V and 2 bases from J; junction bases left unmatched: 6. Germline CDR1 and CDR2: SGHRS and YFSETQ. The CDR3 contains 16 residues. The CDR3: CASRPSTSGAYNEQFF. The CDR3, as DNA: TGCGCCAGCAGACCTTCGACTAGCGGGGCCTACAATGAGCAGTTCTTC.

This chain uses TRBV9 with TRBJ1-2; D is ambiguous. Trimming shortened V by 4 bases and J by 4 bases, and 8 bases separated the two germline ends. The CDR3 contains 12 residues. The germline gives CDR1 SGDLS, CDR2 YYNGEE. CDR3 in amino acids: CASSKQAYGYTF. The DNA of the CDR3 is TGTGCCAGCAGCAAGCAAGCCTATGGCTACACCTTC. The variable domain in full, with the rest retrieved from reference TRBV9 and TRBJ1-2, is DSGVTQTPKHLITATGQRVTLRCSPRSGDLSVYWYQQSLDQGLQFLIQYYNGEERAKGNILERFSAQQFPDLHSELNLSSLELGDSALYFCASSKQAYGYTFGSGTRLTVV.

This chain uses TRBV19 with TRBJ1-2; D perhaps matches TRBD1 (6 bases). CDR1 is LNHDA, CDR2 SQIVND, per germline (reference sequence). CDR3 length: 12 residues. Trimming pared 5 bases from V and 13 bases from J, leaving 17 bases between. Here the CDR3 DNA reads TGTGCCAGTAGTCCTCGGACAGATTCATGCACCTTC. Its protein product is CASSPRTDSCTF.

The V and J genes are TRBV28 and TRBJ2-7; TRBD1 matches 10 bases. Germline V gives CDR1 MDHEN, CDR2 SYDVKM. The V segment lost 6 bases and the J segment 7 bases; nucleotides outside the gene matches: 9. This CDR3 has 14 amino acids. The CDR3 sequence: CASSPTGGAREQYF. The CDR3 DNA reads as TGTGCCAGCAGCCCGACAGGGGGCGCGAGGGAGCAGTACTTC.

This chain connects TRBV2 to TRBJ2-7, with 12 bases matching TRBD2. The germline gives CDR1 SNHLY, CDR2 FYNNEI. V dropped 7 bases and J dropped 0; count of bases not matched to a gene: 10. The CDR3 is made up of 17 amino acids. The CDR3 DNA follows: TGTGCCAGCACGAGACTAGCGGGAGCCCAAAGCTCCTACGAGCAGTACTTC. As protein: CASTRLAGAQSSYEQYF. The whole variable domain, remainder taken from reference TRBV2 and TRBJ2-7, is EPEVTQTPSHQVTQMGQEVILRCVPISNHLYFYWYRQILGQKVEFLVSFYNNEISEKSEIFDDQFSVERPDGSNFTLKIRSTKLEDSAMYFCASTRLAGAQSSYEQYFGPGTRLTVT.

This clone has a handful of counts. The chain links TRBV27 to TRBJ2-3, with D maybe TRBD2 (6 bases). The germline V and J ends were trimmed by 2 bases and 4 bases, with 13 bases remaining between them. This CDR3 has 15 amino acids. Germline-derived CDR1 and CDR2 are MNHEY and SMNVEV (reference sequence). CDR3 amino acids: CASSLTGVGADTQYF. For the CDR3, the DNA is TGTGCCAGCAGTTTAACGGGAGTAGGAGCAGATACGCAGTATTTT.

In its sample, this clone was seen a few times. J is TRBJ2-3 and V is TRBV4-2; 8 bases are a match to TRBD2. V shed 4 bases, J shed 4 bases, and the junction held 13 bases outside the gene matches. Looked up from germline, CDR1 is LGHNA and CDR2 is YNFKEQ. This CDR3 is 17 amino acids long. The DNA for the CDR3 is TGTGCCAGCAGCCGCCAGACTAGCGTGAAGGAGGCAGATACGCAGTATTTT. It translates to CASSRQTSVKEADTQYF.

This clone has a handful of counts. The junction differs from germline at one of its ends, possibly a read error. This sequence joins TRBV7-7 and TRBJ2-2, with D possibly being TRBD1 (6 bases). Germline V gene data show CDR1 as SSHAT and CDR2 as FNYEAQ (reference sequence). The CDR3 sequence is 13 residues long. CDR3 residues: CASSRDINGELFF. CDR3 in DNA: TGTGCTAGCAGCCGGGACATAAACGGGGAGCTGTTTTTT.

This clone came up a few times. J is TRBJ1-1 and V is TRBV28; possibly TRBD1 for D (5 bases). Between the trimmed V and J ends, which lost 6 bases and 0 bases, there was a span of 17 bases. The CDR3 consists of 16 residues. The germline V gene encodes CDR1 MDHEN and CDR2 SYDVKM. The CDR3 region has the DNA TGTGCCAGCAGGGTCCCGTTCGGGGGGATGAACACTGAAGCTTTCTTT. It encodes CASRVPFGGMNTEAFF.

The chain carries TRBV28 and TRBJ2-3; 11 bases are a match to TRBD2. This CDR3 spans 14 amino acids. In germline, CDR1 is MDHEN, CDR2 SYDVKM. J gave up 3 bases and V 10 bases, and 6 bases lay outside the gene matches. CDR3 in DNA: TGTGCCACCCTGAGACTAGCGGGGACAGATACGCAGTATTTT. Translation gives CATLRLAGTDTQYF.

The sample holds a few counts of this clone. The V call is TRBV11-3, the J call TRBJ2-2, with TRBD1 matching 7 bases. In germline, CDR1 is SGHNT, CDR2 YENEEA. The CDR3 contains 13 residues. With V trimmed by 4 bases and J by 6 bases, 2 bases remained unmatched. The CDR3 spells CASSYQGAGELFF. The DNA for the CDR3 is TGTGCCAGCAGCTACCAGGGGGCCGGGGAGCTGTTTTTT.

The CDR3 nucleotides are TGCGCCAGCAGCCAAGTGCTGGAGTCTGAGCAGTTCTTC. It is translated as CASSQVLESEQFF. V gene TRBV4-3 combines with J gene TRBJ2-1; D gene ambiguous. The CDR3 covers 13 residues. The germline V gene has CDR1 LGHNA and CDR2 YSLEER. Trimming removed 1 base at V and 9 bases at J, with 10 bases between.

The J gene is TRBJ1-2, the V gene TRBV28, with D tentatively TRBD1 (6 bases). Germline CDR1 MDHEN, CDR2 SYDVKM. V gave up 4 bases and J gave up 8 bases, with 14 bases separating them. This CDR3 has 13 residues. The CDR3 nucleotides are TGTGCCAGCAGTTCCGCAGGACAGAACGGCTACACCTTC. The encoded protein is CASSSAGQNGYTF.

V is TRBV28 and J is TRBJ2-1; a possible D gene is TRBD2 (5 bases). With 6 bases removed from V and 6 bases from J, the gap between germline ends came to 18 bases. Germline assignment: CDR1 MDHEN and CDR2 SYDVKM. This CDR3 comprises 15 residues. The DNA for the CDR3 is TGTGCCAGCAGCCACCTAGCAGATAACACCAATGAGCAGTTCTTC. This gives the protein CASSHLADNTNEQFF.

The genes are TRBV18 and TRBJ2-3; D may be TRBD1 (6 bases). The V and J ends lost 3 bases and 3 bases respectively, with 16 bases between them. CDR3 length equals 16 residues. Germline loops: CDR1 KGHSH, CDR2 LQKENI. The CDR3 sequence is CASSPPTGRNTDTQYF. In DNA form, the CDR3 reads TGTGCCAGCTCACCTCCTACAGGGAGAAATACAGATACGCAGTATTTT. Full variable domain (rest looked up from reference TRBV18 and TRBJ2-3): NAGVMQNPRHLVRRRGQEARLRCSPMKGHSHVYWYRQLPEEGLKFMVYLQKENIIDESGMPKERFSAEFPKEGPSILRIQQVVRGDSAAYFCASSPPTGRNTDTQYFGPGTRLTVL.

This chain joins TRBV21-1 and TRBJ1-6; TRBD1, the D gene given by the table, was not confirmed from the DNA. TRBV21-1 is listed as a pseudogene. This CDR3 has 16 residues. The DNA of the CDR3 is TGTGCCAGCAGCAAAGAGGCCCTTTCCTGGGCCTCACCCCTCCACTTT. This codes for CASSKEALSWASPLHF.

This clone was seen repeatedly, ten times or more. This sequence joins TRBV7-2 and TRBJ1-4; D possibly corresponds to TRBD1 (6 bases). V was clipped by 1 base and J by 3 bases, with 6 bases between them. The CDR3 is made up of 14 amino acids. Germline CDR1 reads SGHTA; CDR2 reads FQGNSA. This CDR3 reads CASSLDRANEKLFF. In DNA form, the CDR3 reads TGTGCCAGCAGCTTAGACAGGGCTAATGAAAAACTGTTTTTT.

The rearrangement joins TRBV28 to TRBJ2-1; TRBD2 agrees at 10 bases. The V segment lost 4 bases and the J segment 8 bases; nucleotides outside the gene matches: 2. This CDR3 spans 13 amino acids. Germline CDR1 MDHEN, CDR2 SYDVKM. The chain's CDR3 is CASSSSGSDEQFF. The CDR3 DNA reads TGTGCCAGCAGTTCTAGCGGGAGTGATGAGCAGTTCTTC.

The chain carries TRBV5-1 and TRBJ2-2; 10 bases map to TRBD1. The CDR3 is 14 residues long. The trim removed 4 bases at V and 7 bases at J, leaving 4 bases unmatched. Germline V gene sequence: CDR1 SGHRS, CDR2 YFSETQ. CDR3 region: CASSEGQGYGELFF. The CDR3 coding sequence is TGCGCCAGCAGCGAGGGACAGGGGTACGGGGAGCTGTTTTTT.